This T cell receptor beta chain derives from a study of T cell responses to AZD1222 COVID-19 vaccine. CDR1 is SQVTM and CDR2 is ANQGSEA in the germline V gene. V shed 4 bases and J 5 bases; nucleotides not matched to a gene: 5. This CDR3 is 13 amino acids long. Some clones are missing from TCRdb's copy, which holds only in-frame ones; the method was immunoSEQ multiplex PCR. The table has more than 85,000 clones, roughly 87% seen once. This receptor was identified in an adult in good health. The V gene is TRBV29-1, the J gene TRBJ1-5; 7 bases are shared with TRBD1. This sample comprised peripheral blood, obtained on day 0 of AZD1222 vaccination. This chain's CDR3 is CSVADRVHQPQHF. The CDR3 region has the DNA TGCAGCGTTGCTGACAGGGTACATCAGCCCCAGCATTTT.